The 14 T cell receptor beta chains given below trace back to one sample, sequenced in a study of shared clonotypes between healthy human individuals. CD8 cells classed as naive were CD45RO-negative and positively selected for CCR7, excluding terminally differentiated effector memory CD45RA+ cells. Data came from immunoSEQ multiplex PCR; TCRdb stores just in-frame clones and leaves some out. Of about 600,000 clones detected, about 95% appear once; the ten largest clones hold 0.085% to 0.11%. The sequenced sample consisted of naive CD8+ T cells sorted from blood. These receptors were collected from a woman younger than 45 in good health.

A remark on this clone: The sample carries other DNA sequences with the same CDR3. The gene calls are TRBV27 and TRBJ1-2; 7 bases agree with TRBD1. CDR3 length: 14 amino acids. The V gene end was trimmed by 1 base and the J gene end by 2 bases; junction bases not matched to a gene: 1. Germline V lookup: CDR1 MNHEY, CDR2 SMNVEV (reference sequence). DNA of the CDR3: TGTGCCAGCAGTTTATTAGGGGGCAACTATGGCTACACCTTC. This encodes CASSLLGGNYGYTF.

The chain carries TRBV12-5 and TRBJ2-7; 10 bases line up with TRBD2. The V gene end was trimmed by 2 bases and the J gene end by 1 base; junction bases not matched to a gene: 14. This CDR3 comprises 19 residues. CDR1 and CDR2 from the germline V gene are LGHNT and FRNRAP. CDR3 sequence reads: CASGLTTGQRTSGSYEQYF. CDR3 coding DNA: TGTGCTAGTGGTTTGACGACAGGGCAGCGGACTAGCGGATCCTACGAGCAGTACTTC.

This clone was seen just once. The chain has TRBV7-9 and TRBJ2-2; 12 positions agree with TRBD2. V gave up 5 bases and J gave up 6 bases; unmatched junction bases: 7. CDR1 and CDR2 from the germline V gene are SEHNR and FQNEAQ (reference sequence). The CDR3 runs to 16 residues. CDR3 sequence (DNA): TGTGCCAGCAGCCCCCTAGCGGGAGGGCCTCCCGGGGAGCTGTTTTTT. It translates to CASSPLAGGPPGELFF.

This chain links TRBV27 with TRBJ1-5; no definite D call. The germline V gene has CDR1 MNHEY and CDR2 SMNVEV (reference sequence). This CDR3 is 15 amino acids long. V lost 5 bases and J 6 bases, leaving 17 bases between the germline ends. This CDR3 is CASSPGGRTTQPQHF. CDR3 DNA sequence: TGTGCCAGCAGTCCCGGCGGCAGGACGACTCAGCCCCAGCATTTT.

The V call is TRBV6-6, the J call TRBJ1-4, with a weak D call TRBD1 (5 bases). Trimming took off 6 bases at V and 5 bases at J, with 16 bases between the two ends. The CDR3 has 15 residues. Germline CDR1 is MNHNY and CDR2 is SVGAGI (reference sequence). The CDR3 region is CASREIYGGNEKLFF. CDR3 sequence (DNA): TGTGCCAGCAGGGAGATCTATGGGGGGAATGAAAAACTGTTTTTT.

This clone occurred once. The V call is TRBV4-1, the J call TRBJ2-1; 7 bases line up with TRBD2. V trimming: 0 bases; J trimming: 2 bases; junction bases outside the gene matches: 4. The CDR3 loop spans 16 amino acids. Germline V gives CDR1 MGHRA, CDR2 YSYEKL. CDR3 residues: CASSQELAATYNEQFF. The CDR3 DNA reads TGCGCCAGCAGCCAAGAGCTAGCGGCAACCTACAATGAGCAGTTCTTC.

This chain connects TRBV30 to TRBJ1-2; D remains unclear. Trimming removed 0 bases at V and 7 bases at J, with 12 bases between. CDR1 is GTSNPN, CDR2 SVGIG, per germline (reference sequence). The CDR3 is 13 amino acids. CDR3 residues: CAWSVVRVGGYTF. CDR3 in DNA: TGTGCCTGGAGTGTAGTGCGGGTGGGTGGCTACACCTTC.

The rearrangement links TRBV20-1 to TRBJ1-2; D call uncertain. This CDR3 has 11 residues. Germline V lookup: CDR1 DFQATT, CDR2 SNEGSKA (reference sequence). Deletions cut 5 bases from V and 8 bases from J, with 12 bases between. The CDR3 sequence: CSARHVRGYTF. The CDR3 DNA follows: TGCAGTGCTCGACACGTGCGGGGCTACACCTTC.

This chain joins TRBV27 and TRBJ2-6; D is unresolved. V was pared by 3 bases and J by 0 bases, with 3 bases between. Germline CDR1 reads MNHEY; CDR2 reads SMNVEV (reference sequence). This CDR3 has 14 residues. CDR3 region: CASSFLSGANVLTF. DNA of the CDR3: TGTGCCAGCAGTTTTCTCTCTGGGGCCAACGTCCTGACTTTC.

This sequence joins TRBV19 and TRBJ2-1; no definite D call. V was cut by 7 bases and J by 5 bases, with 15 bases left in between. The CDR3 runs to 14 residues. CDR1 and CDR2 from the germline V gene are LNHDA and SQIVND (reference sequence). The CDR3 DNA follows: TGTGCCAGTACTAGTGACTTCGAAGACAATGAGCAGTTCTTC. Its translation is CASTSDFEDNEQFF.

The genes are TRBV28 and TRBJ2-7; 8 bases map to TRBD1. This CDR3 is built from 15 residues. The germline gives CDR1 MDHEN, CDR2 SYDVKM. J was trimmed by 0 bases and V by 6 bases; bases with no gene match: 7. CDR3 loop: CASRRRQGISYEQYF. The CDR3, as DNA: TGTGCCAGCAGAAGACGACAGGGGATCTCCTACGAGCAGTACTTC.

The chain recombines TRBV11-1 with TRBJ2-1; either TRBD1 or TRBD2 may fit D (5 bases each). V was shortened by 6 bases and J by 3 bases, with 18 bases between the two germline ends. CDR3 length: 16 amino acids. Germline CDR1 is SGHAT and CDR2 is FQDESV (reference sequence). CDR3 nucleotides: TGTGCCAGCAGTATCCAGGGAGAGCCATTCTACAATGAGCAGTTCTTC. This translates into CASSIQGEPFYNEQFF.

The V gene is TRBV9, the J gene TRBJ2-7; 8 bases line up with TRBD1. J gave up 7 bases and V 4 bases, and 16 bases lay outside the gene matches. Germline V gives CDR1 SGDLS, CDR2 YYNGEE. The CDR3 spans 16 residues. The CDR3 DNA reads TGTGCCAGCAGCCAAACAGGGGGTTCCCCTCTGGGGGAGCAGTACTTC. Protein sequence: CASSQTGGSPLGEQYF.

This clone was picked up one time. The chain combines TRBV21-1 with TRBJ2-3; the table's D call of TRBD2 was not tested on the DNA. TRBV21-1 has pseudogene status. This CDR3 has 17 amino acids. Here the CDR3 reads CASSKGGTSGSVDTQYF. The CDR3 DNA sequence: TGTGCCAGCAGCAAAGGGGGGACTAGCGGGAGTGTAGATACGCAGTATTTT.